These 24 T cell receptor beta chains share one sample of origin, sequenced in a study of T cell repertoires and HLA-DP antigens. The protocol was immunoSEQ multiplex PCR, while the TCRdb copy is restricted to in-frame clones and leaves out a portion. The table has 90,000 to 130,000 clones, roughly 92% seen once. The antigens for these receptors are not known. The specimen was CD4+ T cells from PBMCs. These receptors all come from a young woman in good health and CMV-seronegative.

This rearrangement joins TRBV18 to TRBJ2-5, with D perhaps TRBD1 or TRBD2 (5 bases each). The tail of the sequence fits TRBJ2-7 better, so the J call may be wrong. The CDR3 has 14 amino acids. Looked up from germline, CDR1 is KGHSH and CDR2 is LQKENI. For the CDR3, the DNA is TGTGCCAGCTCACCAGGCCAGGGAGCCTACGAGCAGTACTTC. Its translation is CASSPGQGAYEQYF.

The chain employs TRBV5-5 and TRBJ2-3; D gene unclear. The germline gives CDR1 SGHKS, CDR2 YYEKEE (reference sequence). The CDR3 has 15 residues. The germline V and J ends were trimmed by 0 bases and 0 bases, with 8 bases remaining between them. This CDR3 is CASSLGSASTDTQYF. CDR3 nucleotides: TGTGCCAGCAGCTTGGGGTCAGCCAGCACAGATACGCAGTATTTT.

A single count supports this clone. The V gene is TRBV18, the J gene TRBJ1-1, with 8 bases lining up with TRBD1. The CDR3 sequence is 12 residues long. The V gene's germline CDR1 is KGHSH and CDR2 LQKENI. The J segment lost 8 bases and the V segment lost 3 bases, leaving 2 bases of the junction unmatched. The CDR3 nucleotides are TGTGCCAGCTCACCCGACAGGGGAGAAGCTTTCTTT. It yields the protein CASSPDRGEAFF.

The chain joins TRBV27 to TRBJ1-2, with a weak D call TRBD1 (6 bases). This CDR3 is 16 amino acids long. Germline assignment: CDR1 MNHEY and CDR2 SMNVEV (reference sequence). Trimming left V 2 bases short and J 4 bases short, with 17 bases between. In DNA form, the CDR3 reads TGTGCCAGCAGTTTAGATAGGGGGTCTCCTTCCTATGGCTACACCTTC. Amino acids: CASSLDRGSPSYGYTF.

The genes are TRBV9 and TRBJ2-1; 9 positions match TRBD2. Germline values: CDR1 SGDLS, CDR2 YYNGEE. Losses at the gene ends were 3 bases for V and 5 bases for J; bases not matched to a gene: 12. The CDR3 runs 17 residues. CDR3 DNA sequence: TGTGCCAGCAGCGCCCTAGCGGGAAAGGGGACGAACAATGAGCAGTTCTTC. This sequence encodes CASSALAGKGTNNEQFF.

The chain carries TRBV2 and TRBJ1-1; 7 bases are shared with TRBD1. Germline V CDR1 and CDR2: SNHLY, FYNNEI. V trimming: 7 bases; J trimming: 1 base; junction bases outside the gene matches: 12. The CDR3 covers 16 residues. The CDR3 sequence is CASIKEAGTENTEAFF. CDR3 nucleotide sequence: TGTGCCAGCATTAAAGAAGCCGGGACAGAGAACACTGAAGCTTTCTTT.

The chain uses TRBV19 and TRBJ2-3; 13 nucleotides agree with TRBD2. The CDR3 contains 13 residues. Unmatched junction bases numbered 2, after V lost 10 bases and J lost 4 bases. The germline V gene has CDR1 LNHDA and CDR2 SQIVND (reference sequence). The CDR3 loop reads CATGTSGADTQYF. Written as DNA, the CDR3 is TGTGCCACCGGGACTAGCGGGGCAGATACGCAGTATTTT.

The chain is built from TRBV6-6 and TRBJ1-3, with 8 bases aligning to TRBD1. Germline values: CDR1 MNHNY, CDR2 SVGAGI (reference sequence). CDR3 length equals 15 residues. V was pared by 6 bases and J by 1 base, with 5 bases of the junction left unmatched. The CDR3, as DNA: TGTGCCAGCAGGCCAGGGGGCCTGTCTGGAAACACCATATATTTT. Amino acid sequence: CASRPGGLSGNTIYF.

The chain is built from TRBV11-2 and TRBJ1-4; D gene uncertain. There are 15 residues in the CDR3. The V gene lost 1 base and the J gene lost 5 bases, with 11 bases spanning the gap. CDR1 and CDR2 (germline): SGHAT, FQNNGV. The CDR3 region is CASSLGRRGNEKLFF. CDR3 bases: TGTGCCAGCAGCTTAGGACGACGGGGAAATGAAAAACTGTTTTTT.

This chain joins TRBV5-4 and TRBJ2-3; 9 bases fit TRBD1. The trim removed 3 bases at V and 1 base at J, leaving 3 bases unmatched. Germline V lookup: CDR1 SGHNT, CDR2 YYREEE (reference sequence). The CDR3 contains 15 residues. The DNA for the CDR3 is TGTGCCAGCAGCTCCCGGACAGGGGGCACAGATACGCAGTATTTT. Its protein is CASSSRTGGTDTQYF.

This chain uses TRBV12-5 with TRBJ2-7; 7 bases fit TRBD1. Germline CDR1 and CDR2: LGHNT and FRNRAP. Unmatched junction bases numbered 5, after V lost 1 base and J lost 5 bases. The CDR3 is 14 residues long. CDR3: CASGLGQGHHEQYF. The CDR3 coding sequence is TGTGCTAGTGGTTTGGGACAGGGTCACCACGAGCAGTACTTC.

CDR3 sequence: CASSLGQGPLNEQFF. The CDR3 DNA is TGTGCCAGCAGCCTAGGGCAGGGCCCCCTCAATGAGCAGTTCTTC. V usage is TRBV11-3 and J usage is TRBJ2-1; a weak D match, TRBD1 (5 bases). The CDR3 is 15 amino acids. Germline CDR1 is SGHNT and CDR2 is YENEEA. V was cut by 5 bases and J by 6 bases, with 17 bases left in between.

The chain links TRBV28 to TRBJ2-3; 10 positions match TRBD1. The CDR3 extends over 15 amino acids. The trim removed 3 bases at V and 5 bases at J, leaving 5 bases unmatched. Per the germline V gene, CDR1 is MDHEN and CDR2 is SYDVKM. In DNA form, the CDR3 reads TGTGCCAGCAGTTTGTCTAGGACAGGGGGAGATACGCAGTATTTT. Translated: CASSLSRTGGDTQYF. Complete variable domain (other parts from reference TRBV28 and TRBJ2-3): DVKVTQSSRYLVKRTGEKVFLECVQDMDHENMFWYRQDPGLGLRLIYFSYDVKMKEKGDIPEGYSVSREKKERFSLILESASTNQTSMYLCASSLSRTGGDTQYFGPGTRLTVL.

V and J are TRBV20-1 and TRBJ2-7, with D uncertain. In germline, CDR1 is DFQATT, CDR2 SNEGSKA (reference sequence). V shed 2 bases and J shed 3 bases, with 5 bases lying between them. The CDR3 length is 11 residues. Here the CDR3 reads CSARLIYEQYF. The CDR3 DNA follows: TGCAGTGCTAGACTAATCTACGAGCAGTACTTC.

The CDR3 protein is CASSFQAGGYGYTF. The DNA of the CDR3 is TGTGCCAGCAGTTTCCAGGCGGGGGGCTATGGCTACACCTTC. V and J are TRBV27 and TRBJ1-2; D is perhaps TRBD1 (5 bases). CDR3 size: 14 residues. The germline CDR1 and CDR2 sequences are MNHEY and SMNVEV (reference sequence). Trimming cost V 3 bases and J 4 bases, with 12 bases left between them.

This chain links TRBV5-4 with TRBJ2-7, with 10 bases that match TRBD2. J lost 4 bases, V lost 0 bases, and 4 bases had no gene match. This CDR3 has 15 amino acids. Per germline, CDR1 SGHNT and CDR2 YYREEE (reference sequence). The CDR3 nucleotides are TGTGCCAGCAGCTTGGCTAGCGGGAGTATGTACGAGCAGTACTTC. Translating gives CASSLASGSMYEQYF.

The V gene is TRBV28, the J gene TRBJ1-5; weak D call: TRBD1 (5 bases). Germline CDR1 MDHEN, CDR2 SYDVKM. CDR3 length: 15 residues. Trimming took off 7 bases at V and 9 bases at J, with 22 bases between the two ends. The CDR3, as DNA: TGTGCCAGCAATTCTTTACAAGGGGCCCCGACGCCCCAGCATTTT. It encodes CASNSLQGAPTPQHF.

The rearrangement joins TRBV7-3 to TRBJ2-1; a weak D match, TRBD1 (6 bases). From germline, CDR1 is SGHTA and CDR2 FQGTGA. This CDR3 is 16 amino acids long. The ends were cut back, 5 bases at V and 5 bases at J, with 19 bases in the middle. The CDR3 loop reads CASSPTGRGWDNEQFF. The DNA of the CDR3 is TGTGCCAGCAGCCCTACGGGCAGGGGTTGGGACAATGAGCAGTTCTTC.

V is TRBV7-3 and J is TRBJ2-1, with 11 bases lining up with TRBD2. The CDR3 totals 15 residues. Germline CDR1 is SGHTA and CDR2 is FQGTGA. V shed 4 bases, J shed 4 bases, and the junction held 3 bases outside the gene matches. CDR3 coding DNA: TGTGCCAGCAGCTGGGGACTAGCGGAATACAATGAGCAGTTCTTC. Encoded protein: CASSWGLAEYNEQFF.

The CDR3 DNA is TGTGCCAGCAGTCGACCGGGACAGGGGGCCAGCGGCTACACCTTC. Amino acids: CASSRPGQGASGYTF. The chain has TRBV6-6 and TRBJ1-2; 12 bases are shared with TRBD1. V gave up 5 bases and J gave up 8 bases; unmatched junction bases: 9. Germline lookup yields CDR1 MNHNY and CDR2 SVGAGI (reference sequence). This CDR3 region has 15 residues.

V and J are TRBV29-1 and TRBJ2-1; TRBD2 matches at 8 bases. CDR3 length: 15 amino acids. The trim removed 7 bases at V and 0 bases at J, leaving 8 bases unmatched. CDR1 and CDR2 from the germline V gene are SQVTM and ANQGSEA. The CDR3 DNA follows: TGCAGCGCTTTTAGCGGGACCCTCTCCTACAATGAGCAGTTCTTC. This sequence encodes CSAFSGTLSYNEQFF.

V usage is TRBV10-3 and J usage is TRBJ1-1; 7 nucleotides agree with TRBD1. The CDR3 is 13 residues long. Per the germline V gene, CDR1 is ENHRY and CDR2 is SYGVKD. The junction had 1 base not matched to a gene; V was cut back by 6 bases and J by 0 bases. CDR3: CAIRGTVNTEAFF. Here the CDR3 DNA reads TGTGCCATCAGGGGGACAGTGAACACTGAAGCTTTCTTT.

The rearrangement uses TRBV7-9 and TRBJ1-6; D is unclear. V lost 1 base and J lost 10, with 17 bases in between. This CDR3 spans 16 amino acids. CDR1 is SEHNR, CDR2 FQNEAQ, per germline (reference sequence). The CDR3 coding sequence is TGTGCCAGCAGCTTAGAGATCGGAACAGACACCTCACCCCTCCACTTT. Translating it yields CASSLEIGTDTSPLHF.

CDR3 DNA: TGTGCCAGCCGCCGGGACCTGAACTACCCTGAAGCTTTCTTT. Protein sequence: CASRRDLNYPEAFF. V is TRBV7-2 and J is TRBJ1-1; the D gene is possibly TRBD1 (5 bases). CDR3 length equals 14 residues. V lost 8 bases, J lost 6 bases, and 19 bases lay in between. Germline V gene data show CDR1 as SGHTA and CDR2 as FQGNSA.